The subject of this entry is one T cell receptor (beta chain). Its antigen is not yet known. Base qualities are missing; no much larger clone stands one base away. This sample stems from a study of blood T cell repertoires in COVID-19 (dated by TCRdb to 2020 to 2022). Describing the broader study: Samples from collaborators originated in the United States, Italy and Spain and spanned both the acute and convalescent phases of COVID-19. A de-identified subject ID, COVID-19 status, age in years and sex were almost always included in the sample metadata. The dataset comprised deeply sampled blood TCRbeta repertoires from subjects exposed to, actively infected with, or recovered from COVID-19. The samples were drawn from two sources: the first 160 participants of the ongoing ImmuneRACE study, and over 1,000 subjects contributed by 6 global collaborators. Where available, HLA class I and class II types were taken from metadata supplied by the sample provider and were not determined by assay-based typing. The repertoires were released in a freely available public database meant as a resource for research on the immune response to SARS-CoV-2. The material from the prospective study consisted of cDNA or gDNA derived from T cells, B-cell-depleted T cells, or PBMCs.

TCRbeta CDR3 regions were amplified from genomic DNA by means of the immunoSEQ Assay, a bias-controlled multiplex PCR. The original methods were these. The number of nucleated cells in each sample was estimated from the amplification of reference gene primers within the assay. To quantify the absolute abundance of each unique TCRbeta CDR3 rearrangement, sequence reads were collapsed and filtered. For each sample, productive Simpson clonality was calculated by taking the square root of Simpson's diversity index across productive rearrangements. The table was pulled from immuneACCESS by TCRdb, which kept in-frame rearrangements only. Such tables lose some clones; where checked, under half of the loss comes from unresolved V genes, and the rest has no known cause. V and J calls and clone size are copied from that table; D and trimming were computed from the DNA. This sample gives roughly 60,000 clones in total; 80% to 85% of them show up just once. In total, the top ten clones hold around 16% of the sample.

In Seattle, one collaborating source enrolled patients while the infection was active and tracked those patients longitudinally over the course of disease. The collaborating institutions used their own protocols to collect whole blood in K2EDTA tubes. For TCRbeta analysis, collaborators shipped samples in one of three forms: frozen whole blood, isolated PBMCs, or DNA extracted from either of those sample types. The germline V gene provides CDR1 SGHRS and CDR2 YFSETQ. V loses 5 bases of germline sequence and J loses 5 bases, and the interval between the two ends is 22 bases. The CDR3 has 16 amino acids, counting the end cysteine and phenylalanine. The DNA shown is the 48-base CDR3, in frame from base 1. The paper as a whole reports these results and caveats: The quantity of clinical and demographic metadata differed by source and by participant and was supplied without curation.

The specimen was peripheral blood. The rearrangement joined TRBV5-1 to TRBJ2-5; the D gene is perhaps TRBD2, on 6 matching bases. This receptor was obtained from a man aged 55-75 years with COVID-19, enrolled during active disease. The CDR3 reads as follows: CASSPNPGLLGETQYF. The nucleotide sequence reads TGCGCCAGCAGTCCTAACCCGGGACTCCTCGGGGAGACCCAGTACTTC.